The rows below give T cell receptor beta chains drawn from one sample of a study of blood T cell repertoires in COVID-19. Profiled with immunoSEQ multiplex PCR; TCRdb holds only in-frame clones, not every one. The table has approximately 27,000 clones, around 88% seen once. Specimen: peripheral blood. The receptor set was obtained from a man between 65 and 85 years old with acute or convalescent COVID-19. Each CDR3 is given with its conserved first and last residue. The D gene is left open where the match is weak. Rows give clone size only sometimes, using once, few, many, or a class for an expanded clone.

J gene | D gene | clone size | V gene | CDR3 protein | CDR3 DNA
TRBJ2-5 | - | - | TRBV24-1 | CATSDPGGAGETQYF | TGTGCCACCAGTGACCCCGGGGGAGCGGGAGAGACCCAGTACTTC
TRBJ2-2 | - | - | TRBV7-3 | CASSLGTMNTGELFF | TGTGCCAGCAGCTTGGGGACAATGAACACCGGGGAGCTGTTTTTT
TRBJ1-5 | - | - | TRBV27 | CASGFFGQPQHF | TGTGCCAGCGGCTTTTTCGGGCAGCCCCAGCATTTT
TRBJ2-1 | TRBD2 | - | TRBV6-6 | CASSPLAGGSSYNEQFF | TGTGCCAGCAGTCCCTTAGCGGGAGGGAGCTCCTACAATGAGCAGTTCTTC
TRBJ2-3 | - | - | TRBV7-8 | CASSLVQSTDTQYF | TGTGCCAGCAGCTTAGTACAGAGCACAGATACGCAGTATTTT
TRBJ2-7 | TRBD1 | - | TRBV10-3 | CAIKGTEGYEQYF | TGTGCCATCAAGGGGACAGAGGGCTACGAGCAGTACTTC
TRBJ2-1 | TRBD2 | - | TRBV11-2 | CASSLEGGVFSNEQFF | TGTGCCAGCAGCTTAGAGGGAGGGGTATTCAGCAATGAGCAGTTCTTC
TRBJ2-1 | - | few | TRBV20-1 | CSARTTYEQFF | TGCAGTGCTAGAACCACTTATGAGCAGTTCTTC
TRBJ2-1 | TRBD2 | - | TRBV19 | CASTTLAGGPGYNEQFF | TGTGCCAGTACCACACTAGCGGGAGGGCCTGGGTACAATGAGCAGTTCTTC
TRBJ2-7 | - | - | TRBV21-1 | CASSKTLQSYEQYF | TGTGCCAGCAGCAAAACTTTACAGTCCTACGAGCAGTACTTC
TRBJ1-5 | - | - | TRBV9 | CASSPQALQQPQHF | TGTGCCAGCAGCCCCCAGGCCCTACAACAGCCCCAGCATTTT
TRBJ2-5 | TRBD1 | - | TRBV28 | CASRGTGSKQAQETQYF | TGTGCCAGCAGAGGGACAGGGAGCAAACAGGCTCAAGAGACCCAGTACTTC
TRBJ2-1 | TRBD2 | - | TRBV6-5 | CASSSLAGGSNEQFF | TGTGCCAGCAGTTCCCTAGCGGGAGGTAGTAATGAGCAGTTCTTC
TRBJ1-4 | - | - | TRBV18 | CASSPNRNEKLFF | TGTGCCAGCTCACCAAACAGAAATGAAAAACTGTTTTTT
TRBJ2-5 | - | - | TRBV6-5 | CASVSLKAGQETQYF | TGTGCCAGCGTGTCTCTCAAGGCGGGACAGGAGACCCAGTACTTC
TRBJ1-1 | TRBD1 | once | TRBV5-1 | CASSLDGQVNTEAFF | TGCGCCAGCAGCTTGGATGGACAGGTGAACACTGAAGCTTTCTTT
TRBJ1-5 | - | - | TRBV6-5 | CASSYSAGVQPQHF | TGTGCCAGCAGTTACTCTGCGGGTGTTCAGCCCCAGCATTTT
TRBJ2-3 | TRBD1 | - | TRBV29-1 | CSAERGLSTDTQYF | TGCAGCGCGGAAAGGGGGCTTAGCACAGATACGCAGTATTTT
TRBJ1-4 | - | - | TRBV24-1 | CATSDPGYGTNEKLFF | TGTGCCACCAGTGACCCCGGGTATGGGACTAATGAAAAACTGTTTTTT
TRBJ1-1 | - | - | TRBV7-3 | CASSLTGAGVTEAFF | TGTGCCAGCAGCTTAACAGGGGCGGGGGTTACTGAAGCTTTCTTT
TRBJ1-1 | - | few | TRBV29-1 | CSAEQDNMDTEAFF | TGCAGCGCCGAGCAGGACAACATGGACACTGAAGCTTTCTTT
TRBJ2-1 | TRBD1 | once | TRBV4-2 | CASSQLTGSYNEQFF | TGTGCCAGCAGCCAACTGACAGGGTCCTACAATGAGCAGTTCTTC